This TCR beta chain was found in a study of regulatory T cells in long-lasting Graves disease. The time point here: newly diagnosed GD, antithyroid drugs for less than 3 months. RNA extracted from PBMCs served as the sequencing template. Points on this clonotype: Its antigen is undetermined.

Germline loops: CDR1 LGHNA, CDR2 YNFKEQ. The trim removed 1 base at V and 9 bases at J, leaving 9 bases unmatched. The CDR3 loop spans 16 amino acids. Sequencing libraries for TCR beta were prepared with iRepertoire HTBI primers and Arm-PCR of CDR3 regions. TCRdb re-analysed the multiplex PCR reads in MiXCR, keeping a single row per CDR3 protein. The table records 380,000 or so distinct CDR3 sequences, 15% to 20% of them present only once. General study points: Persistent disease exhibited a predilection for TRBV28, TRBJ1-2 and TRBJ2-5.

The same sample was also used in a study of T cells in Graves' hyperthyroidism and ophthalmopathy. That work contributes: The TCR CDR3 first-round RT-PCR relied on the HTBI primer set. In the blood, most expanded thyroid clonotypes above 0.001 appeared as well.

The clonotype originates from a woman between 18 and 30 years old with Graves disease. This chain joins TRBV4-2 and TRBJ1-1, with 12 bases lining up with TRBD1. This sample comprised peripheral blood mononuclear cells (PBMCs), obtained at new diagnosis, from a patient treated with antithyroid drugs. CDR3: CASSQAGQGAQFQAFF. The CDR3 DNA is TGTGCCAGCAGCCAAGCGGGACAGGGGGCTCAATTTCAAGCTTTCTTT.